This T cell receptor beta chain was recovered during a study of OX40 agonist ivuxolimab in advanced cancers. The CDR3 is 15 residues long. Germline V gene lookup returns CDR1 SGHVS and CDR2 FQNEAQ. Trimming took off 3 bases at V and 4 bases at J, with 16 bases between the two ends. Clones were sequenced by immunoSEQ multiplex PCR, and TCRdb holds only the in-frame ones, with some missing. The repertoire holds some 15,000 clones, with around 93% as singletons. This sequence originates from an adult with an advanced solid tumor such as melanoma, head and neck, liver or kidney cancer. The sample in question was CD4+ or CD8+ T cells sorted from blood, obtained in a trial of the OX40 agonist ivuxolimab. The chain employs TRBV7-8 and TRBJ2-7; tentatively, D is TRBD1 or TRBD2 (5 bases each). CDR3 residues: CASSFLPVRGYEQYF. The CDR3 bases are TGTGCCAGCAGCTTTCTCCCGGTGAGGGGATACGAGCAGTACTTC.